Below are 23 T cell receptor beta chains sequenced from a single sample in a study of Ad26.COV2.S vaccination and SARS-CoV-2 variants. Treatment reported: roughly 20 received Ad26.COV2.S at low or high dose, single or two shots; about 5 received placebo; per-sample allocation not given. Sampling was done on day 63 after the first vaccine or placebo injection. Sequenced by immunoSEQ multiplex PCR; TCRdb stores in-frame clones only, minus some. This table holds 250,000 to 300,000 clones, around 87% found once. Specimen: peripheral blood, collected in a trial of Ad26.COV2.S vaccine versus placebo. The receptors derive from a person between 18 and 65 years old who received the Ad26.COV2.S COVID-19 vaccine or a placebo.

This chain joins TRBV12-3 or TRBV12-4 and TRBJ2-1; D ambiguous. Between the trimmed V and J ends, which lost 3 bases and 4 bases, there was a span of 7 bases. This CDR3 has 13 residues. Written as DNA, the CDR3 is TGTGCCAGCAGTTTTAAGGTTTACAATGAGCAGTTCTTC. Residues: CASSFKVYNEQFF.

This chain uses TRBV7-3 with TRBJ2-7, with 8 bases that match TRBD1. Germline values: CDR1 SGHTA, CDR2 FQGTGA. The CDR3 is 14 residues long. V trimming: 8 bases; J trimming: 9 bases; junction bases outside the gene matches: 15. The CDR3 reads CASSQGSGGGLQYF. The CDR3 region has the DNA TGTGCCAGCTCTCAGGGGTCAGGGGGCGGTTTGCAGTACTTC.

The V gene is TRBV9, the J gene TRBJ2-2, with D perhaps assigned TRBD1 or TRBD2 (5 bases each). Deletions cut 1 base from V and 4 bases from J, with 17 bases between. Germline CDR1 is SGDLS and CDR2 is YYNGEE. The length of the CDR3 is 17 residues. The CDR3 sequence: CASSVPGTGRGTGELFF. CDR3 nucleotides: TGTGCCAGCAGCGTACCCGGGACGGGACGTGGCACCGGGGAGCTGTTTTTT.

The chain employs TRBV30 and TRBJ2-2; D not resolved. V was clipped by 2 bases and J by 5 bases, with 3 bases between them. The germline V gene has CDR1 GTSNPN and CDR2 SVGIG (reference sequence). CDR3 length equals 11 residues. CDR3 residues: CAWSSTGELFF. CDR3 nucleotide sequence: TGTGCCTGGAGTAGTACCGGGGAGCTGTTTTTT.

V is TRBV7-2 and J is TRBJ1-2; the match to TRBD1 covers 8 bases. Germline-derived CDR1 and CDR2 are SGHTA and FQGNSA. After removal of 5 bases from V and 2 bases from J, the junction contained 1 base not matched to a gene. CDR3 length: 13 amino acids. The CDR3 DNA sequence: TGTGCCAGCAGCCGGACAGGGAACTATGGCTACACCTTC. This translates into CASSRTGNYGYTF.

The rearrangement uses TRBV30 and TRBJ1-2; D not resolved. The CDR3 extends over 15 amino acids. Germline assignment: CDR1 GTSNPN and CDR2 SVGIG (reference sequence). The ends were cut back, 0 bases at V and 2 bases at J, with 13 bases in the middle. The CDR3 DNA is TGTGCCTGGAGTGTAAGGCTAGCAGCCAACTATGGCTACACCTTC. Its protein product is CAWSVRLAANYGYTF.

The chain links TRBV5-1 to TRBJ1-3; D may be TRBD1 (6 bases). V was pared by 4 bases and J by 0 bases, with 14 bases between. CDR3 length: 16 amino acids. The germline V gene encodes CDR1 SGHRS and CDR2 YFSETQ. CDR3 in amino acids: CASSQGQLFSGNTIYF. The CDR3 DNA reads as TGCGCCAGCAGCCAAGGACAGTTATTCTCTGGAAACACCATATATTTT.

The J gene is TRBJ2-3, the V gene TRBV5-1; D unresolved. Deletions cut 0 bases from V and 8 bases from J, with 16 bases between. Germline V gene sequence: CDR1 SGHRS, CDR2 YFSETQ. The CDR3 has 15 amino acids. As DNA, the CDR3 is TGCGCCAGCAGCTTGGATCGGGCCTCCGACGGTACGCAGTATTTT. It encodes CASSLDRASDGTQYF.

This clone was seen more than once but under ten times. The V and J genes are TRBV20-1 and TRBJ2-3; D uncertain. Trimming shortened V by 6 bases and J by 5 bases, and 6 bases separated the two germline ends. The CDR3 has 10 residues. Germline V gives CDR1 DFQATT, CDR2 SNEGSKA (reference sequence). CDR3 sequence: CSAHLDTQYF. The DNA for the CDR3 is TGCAGTGCCCATCTAGATACGCAGTATTTT.

The V and J genes are TRBV12-5 and TRBJ2-2; TRBD1 aligns across 9 bases. Germline CDR1 and CDR2: LGHNT and FRNRAP. V shed 6 bases, J shed 3 bases, and the junction held 5 bases outside the gene matches. The length of the CDR3 is 15 residues. CDR3 sequence: CASGPGTGYTGELFF. CDR3 DNA: TGTGCTAGTGGCCCGGGGACAGGGTACACCGGGGAGCTGTTTTTT.

The chain combines TRBV18 with TRBJ1-5, with 8 bases identical to TRBD1. V gave up 3 bases and J gave up 7 bases; unmatched junction bases: 14. CDR1 is KGHSH and CDR2 is LQKENI in the germline V gene. CDR3 length: 17 residues. The CDR3: CASSPKTPDRAGQPQHF. The DNA of the CDR3 is TGTGCCAGCTCACCGAAGACTCCGGACAGGGCGGGACAGCCCCAGCATTTT.

The chain uses TRBV6-4 and TRBJ2-3, with 10 bases lining up with TRBD2. The CDR3 runs to 17 residues. In germline, CDR1 is MRHNA, CDR2 SNTAGT. V shed 4 bases and J 4 bases; nucleotides not matched to a gene: 11. CDR3 DNA sequence: TGTGCCAGCAGTGCGGAAGGACTAGCGGAGACTTCAGATACGCAGTATTTT. Encoded protein: CASSAEGLAETSDTQYF.

This clone has more than one count but fewer than ten. The chain combines TRBV6-5 with TRBJ1-1, with 7 positions matching TRBD1. Per germline, CDR1 MNHEY and CDR2 SVGAGI. This CDR3 is 15 amino acids long. Germline trimming cut 7 bases from V and 1 base from J; bases unmatched to any gene: 9. In DNA, the CDR3 is TGTGCCAGCAAGCTACAGGGGATTAAGAACACTGAAGCTTTCTTT. Its translation is CASKLQGIKNTEAFF.

The V and J genes are TRBV2 and TRBJ2-5; tentative D call: TRBD2 (6 bases). CDR3 length: 14 residues. Germline lookup yields CDR1 SNHLY and CDR2 FYNNEI. Trimming stripped 4 bases from V and 0 bases from J, with 9 bases between. CDR3 DNA sequence: TGTGCCAGCAGTGTAGGAGGGAACCAAGAGACCCAGTACTTC. It is translated as CASSVGGNQETQYF.

V gene TRBV6-5 combines with J gene TRBJ1-1, with TRBD1 matching 7 bases. CDR1 and CDR2 from the germline V gene are MNHEY and SVGAGI. Germline trimming cut 7 bases from V and 5 bases from J; bases unmatched to any gene: 7. The CDR3 extends over 13 amino acids. The CDR3 DNA is TGTGCCAGCACACGGACACAGGGGACTGAAGCTTTCTTT. This sequence encodes CASTRTQGTEAFF.

This sequence joins TRBV5-8 and TRBJ2-5; TRBD1 might be the D (6 bases). The CDR3 length is 15 residues. Germline lookup yields CDR1 SGHTS and CDR2 YDEGEE. Trimming stripped 0 bases from V and 5 bases from J, with 14 bases between. The DNA of the CDR3 is TGTGCCAGCAGCTTGGTTAGGGGGTCATGGGAGACCCAGTACTTC. Protein: CASSLVRGSWETQYF.

The gene calls are TRBV7-9 and TRBJ2-5; TRBD2 aligns across 7 bases. The V segment lost 4 bases and the J segment 2 bases; nucleotides outside the gene matches: 13. The CDR3 length is 17 residues. Germline lookup yields CDR1 SEHNR and CDR2 FQNEAQ (reference sequence). The CDR3 spells CASSSLLGREGQETQYF. CDR3 coding DNA: TGTGCCAGCAGCTCCCTTTTAGGCAGGGAGGGACAAGAGACCCAGTACTTC.

The chain couples TRBV5-1 to TRBJ2-7, with TRBD2 identical over 13 bases. From germline, CDR1 is SGHRS and CDR2 YFSETQ. The CDR3 runs to 16 residues. V gave up 1 base and J gave up 5 bases; unmatched junction bases: 6. CDR3 nucleotides: TGCGCCAGCAGCTTGTTCGGGACTAGCGGGATGAACGAGCAGTACTTC. Translated, it gives CASSLFGTSGMNEQYF. Full variable domain (rest looked up from reference TRBV5-1 and TRBJ2-7): KAGVTQTPRYLIKTRGQQVTLSCSPISGHRSVSWYQQTPGQGLQFLFEYFSETQRNKGNFPGRFSGRQFSNSRSEMNVSTLELGDSALYLCASSLFGTSGMNEQYFGPGTRLTVT.

The gene calls are TRBV6-5 and TRBJ2-1; 9 bases line up with TRBD2. Germline CDR1 and CDR2: MNHEY and SVGAGI. The CDR3 contains 16 residues. Trimming removed 4 bases from V and 4 bases from J; junction bases left unmatched: 8. CDR3 sequence: CASSSKLAGSYNEQFF. The CDR3 nucleotides are TGTGCCAGCAGTTCAAAACTAGCGGGCTCGTACAATGAGCAGTTCTTC.

The chain has TRBV6-5 and TRBJ2-7; D might be TRBD1 (5 bases). Germline values: CDR1 MNHEY, CDR2 SVGAGI. The ends were cut back, 0 bases at V and 6 bases at J, with 9 bases in the middle. The length of the CDR3 is 13 residues. The CDR3 DNA is TGTGCCAGCAGTTACTCGTACACAGGCGAGCAGTACTTC. Its translation is CASSYSYTGEQYF.

This clone has a single count. The CDR3 nucleotides are TGTGCCAGCAGCGGAAAGGGGCTGAGCTCCTACAATGAGCAGTTCTTC. The encoded protein is CASSGKGLSSYNEQFF. The chain is built from TRBV7-9 and TRBJ2-1; D may be TRBD1 (5 bases). Germline CDR1 reads SEHNR; CDR2 reads FQNEAQ (reference sequence). This CDR3 spans 16 amino acids. The germline V and J ends were trimmed by 5 bases and 0 bases, with 14 bases remaining between them.

The V and J genes are TRBV14 and TRBJ1-1; tentatively, D is TRBD1 (6 bases). V was trimmed by 6 bases and J by 2 bases, leaving 13 bases between them. Germline V lookup: CDR1 SGHDN, CDR2 FVKESK. The CDR3 consists of 14 residues. The CDR3, as DNA: TGTGCCAGCAGTCCATCGGACAGTAACACTGAAGCTTTCTTT. Translation gives CASSPSDSNTEAFF.

The J gene is TRBJ2-2, the V gene TRBV5-4, with a weak D call TRBD1 (6 bases). The CDR3 length is 15 residues. V lost 4 bases and J 6 bases, leaving 16 bases between the germline ends. Germline CDR1 and CDR2: SGHNT and YYREEE (reference sequence). The CDR3 sequence: CASSPQPYRAGELFF. Written as DNA, the CDR3 is TGTGCCAGCAGCCCGCAGCCATACAGGGCCGGGGAGCTGTTTTTT.